This is a list of T cell receptor beta chains from one sample in a study of kidney transplant recipient with SARS-CoV-2 infection. TCRdb called the reads again in MiXCR, with one record for every CDR3 protein. This table holds fewer than 250,000 distinct CDR3 sequences, less than 35% found once. This specimen was a blood sample, taken at baseline and on day 111 from a kidney transplant recipient. Receptor source: a male patient aged 25-45 years who had COVID-19 and was a kidney transplant recipient. The graft donor may account for some of the T cells. The CDR3 runs from the conserved cysteine through the conserved F or W. A D gene is named only where the DNA matches it firmly. Clone sizes are given selectively: once, few, many, or a class where the clone is expanded.

j_gene,v_gene,abundance,d_gene,CDR3nt,CDR3aa
TRBJ1-2,TRBV9,many,.,TGTGCCAGCTCCGGCTCGTACTCAAGAAAGACCTATGGCTACACCTTC,CASSGSYSRKTYGYTF
TRBJ2-7,TRBV20-1,many,.,TGCAGTACTTCCCGCGAGGGAGTCGGCGCGGACGAGCAGTACTTC,CSTSREGVGADEQYF
TRBJ2-7,TRBV12-3/TRBV12-4,.,.,TGTGCCAGCAGTTGGCGGGCAGGGAGCCTCTACGAGCAGTACTTC,CASSWRAGSLYEQYF
TRBJ2-7,TRBV5-4,.,TRBD2,TGTGCCAGCAGCTCCAGCGGGGGGTCCTACGAGCAGTACTTC,CASSSSGGSYEQYF
TRBJ1-2,TRBV7-8,.,.,TGTGCCAGCAGCGACTCTCGGTTTACCCGAAAGACCTATGGCTACACCTTC,CASSDSRFTRKTYGYTF
TRBJ2-4,TRBV2,many,TRBD2,TGTGCCACACAAAGAGGACTAGGGAGGACCATTCAGTACTTC,CATQRGLGRTIQYF
TRBJ1-2,TRBV20-1,many,.,TGCAGTGCTATTGGGAGGCTGTTTCGAAAGACCTATGGCTACACCTTC,CSAIGRLFRKTYGYTF
TRBJ1-2,TRBV27,many,TRBD1,TGTGCCAGCAGTTTTATCGGGACAGCTATAACCGGCTACACCTTC,CASSFIGTAITGYTF
TRBJ1-2,TRBV16,few,.,TGTGCCAGCAGCTTAAAAATGGTCGTTAGAAAGACCTATGGCTACACCTTC,CASSLKMVVRKTYGYTF
TRBJ2-1,TRBV4-1,few,.,TGCGCCAGCAGCCAAAAAGGGAACTACAATGAGCAGTTCTTC,CASSQKGNYNEQFF
TRBJ1-2,TRBV12-3/TRBV12-4,many,.,TGTGCCAGCAGGGTGCCCATGTTGGGAGGCTACACCTTC,CASRVPMLGGYTF
TRBJ2-5,TRBV3-1,many,.,TGTGCCAGCAGCCAACTCACTCCCATTTCTTTCTCTGAGACCCAGTACTTC,CASSQLTPISFSETQYF
TRBJ1-2,TRBV6-5,.,.,TGTGCCAGCAGTAACAGTCGCTCTATGCAAAAGACCTATGGCTACACCTTC,CASSNSRSMQKTYGYTF
TRBJ2-1,TRBV12-3/TRBV12-4,.,.,TGTGCCAGCAGTTTCGGTTTCAATGAGCAGTTCTTC,CASSFGFNEQFF
TRBJ1-2,TRBV7-6,.,.,TGTGCCAGCAGCATTAATTGTGAATCTCGAAAGACCTATGGCTACACCTTC,CASSINCESRKTYGYTF
TRBJ1-6,TRBV2,many,.,TGTGCCAGCAACCACAAGGGCGGGAATTCACCCCTCCACTTT,CASNHKGGNSPLHF
TRBJ2-7,TRBV6-2/TRBV6-3,many,TRBD2,TGTGCCAGCATTTCTAGCGGTTACGAGCAGTACTTC,CASISSGYEQYF
TRBJ2-2,TRBV12-3/TRBV12-4,few,TRBD1,TGTGCCAGCAGCGGACAGGTTAACACCGGGGAGCTGTTTTTT,CASSGQVNTGELFF
TRBJ1-3,TRBV6-9,many,.,TGTGCCAGCATTGGGCAGTCCTCTGGAAACACCATATATTTT,CASIGQSSGNTIYF
TRBJ2-4,TRBV5-6,many,.,TGTGCCAGCAGCAGTCCGCAAAACATTCAGTACTTC,CASSSPQNIQYF